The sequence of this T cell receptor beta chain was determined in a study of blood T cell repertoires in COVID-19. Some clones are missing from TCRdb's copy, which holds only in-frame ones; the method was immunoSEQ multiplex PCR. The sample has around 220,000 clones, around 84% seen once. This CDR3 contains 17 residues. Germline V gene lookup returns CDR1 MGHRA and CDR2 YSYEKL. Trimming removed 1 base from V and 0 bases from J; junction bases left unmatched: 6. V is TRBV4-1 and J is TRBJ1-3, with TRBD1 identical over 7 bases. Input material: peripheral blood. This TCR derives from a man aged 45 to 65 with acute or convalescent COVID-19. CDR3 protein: CASSQAGTASSGNTIYF. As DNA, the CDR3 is TGCGCCAGCAGCCAAGCCGGGACAGCATCCTCTGGAAACACCATATATTTT.